One and the same sample provided the 30 T cell receptor beta chains below, sequenced in a study of blood T cell repertoires in COVID-19. Libraries were prepared by immunoSEQ multiplex PCR; TCRdb keeps only in-frame clonotypes and omits some of them. There are 150,000 to 200,000 clones in the sample; around 80% occur only once, and over 7.5% lies in the top ten. What was sequenced was peripheral blood. The receptors originated from a woman aged 70-85 years with acute or convalescent COVID-19.

The chain carries TRBV12-3 or TRBV12-4 and TRBJ1-1; no clear D. Trimming pared 4 bases from V and 5 bases from J, leaving 11 bases between. The CDR3 spans 13 residues. The chain's CDR3 is CASSSISGTEAFF. The CDR3 DNA is TGTGCCAGCAGTTCAATTTCGGGGACTGAAGCTTTCTTT.

The chain links TRBV10-3 to TRBJ2-7; D possibly corresponds to TRBD2 (6 bases). CDR1 ENHRY and CDR2 SYGVKD come from the germline V gene. The CDR3 is 17 residues long. Trimming pared 0 bases from V and 2 bases from J, leaving 17 bases between. CDR3 sequence reads: CAISESGVADFTYEQYF. Here the CDR3 DNA reads TGTGCCATCAGTGAGTCCGGGGTAGCGGATTTTACCTACGAGCAGTACTTC.

V is TRBV6-2 or TRBV6-3 and J is TRBJ1-2; D not resolved. The CDR3 is 13 residues long. The V and J ends lost 2 bases and 3 bases respectively, with 7 bases between them. Germline V gene data show CDR1 as MNHEY and CDR2 as SVGEGT. The CDR3 sequence: CASSYESHYGYTF. The CDR3 DNA is TGTGCCAGCAGTTACGAGTCCCACTATGGCTACACCTTC.

This clone occurred a few times. This chain uses TRBV14 with TRBJ1-6; no firm D call. Germline loops: CDR1 SGHDN, CDR2 FVKESK. CDR3 length: 15 residues. The ends were cut back, 4 bases at V and 0 bases at J, with 7 bases in the middle. As DNA, the CDR3 is TGTGCCAGCAGCCCGAGGAGCTCCTATAATTCACCCCTCCACTTT. As protein: CASSPRSSYNSPLHF.

The chain recombines TRBV29-1 with TRBJ2-1, with 9 bases matching TRBD2. The CDR3 covers 16 residues. V lost 7 bases, J lost 4 bases, and 14 bases stayed unmatched. Germline CDR1 reads SQVTM; CDR2 reads ANQGSEA. CDR3 loop: CSGAPSRSGGYNEQFF. The CDR3 bases are TGCAGCGGGGCCCCCTCGCGGAGCGGGGGGTACAATGAGCAGTTCTTC.

V is TRBV4-2 and J is TRBJ1-6, with 7 bases matching TRBD1. This CDR3 is built from 17 residues. V lost 1 base and J lost 10; bases outside the gene matches: 13. Germline V CDR1 and CDR2: LGHNA, YNFKEQ. The CDR3 sequence is CASSQGLGGTEGSPLHF. Written as DNA, the CDR3 is TGTGCCAGCAGCCAAGGGCTTGGGGGGACAGAAGGATCACCCCTCCACTTT.

This chain links TRBV28 with TRBJ2-1, with TRBD2 identical over 9 bases. V shed 5 bases, J shed 5 bases, and the junction held 13 bases outside the gene matches. Germline V lookup: CDR1 MDHEN, CDR2 SYDVKM. There are 17 residues in the CDR3. The CDR3 protein is CASSHPLAGRTNNEQFF. CDR3 coding DNA: TGTGCCAGCAGTCACCCCCTAGCGGGGAGGACAAACAATGAGCAGTTCTTC.

This clone was picked up one time. This sequence joins TRBV6-5 and TRBJ2-1; tentatively, D is TRBD2 (5 bases). Trimming stripped 2 bases from V and 12 bases from J, with 14 bases between. The CDR3 length is 13 residues. CDR1 is MNHEY, CDR2 SVGAGI, per germline. CDR3 protein: CASSYDGVEAQFF. Here the CDR3 DNA reads TGTGCCAGCAGTTACGACGGGGTTGAAGCGCAGTTCTTC.

This clone was seen more than once but under ten times. The chain combines TRBV15 with TRBJ1-6, with D uncertain. V lost 0 bases to trimming and J lost 7 bases, with 10 bases between them. Germline V lookup: CDR1 LNHNV, CDR2 YYDKDF (reference sequence). The CDR3 sequence is 15 residues long. CDR3: CATSRDGPANSPLHF. The CDR3 nucleotides read TGTGCCACCAGCAGAGATGGGCCCGCGAATTCACCCCTCCACTTT.

The gene calls are TRBV19 and TRBJ1-1; D not certain. This CDR3 spans 14 amino acids. V was trimmed by 6 bases and J by 0 bases, leaving 11 bases between them. Per the germline V gene, CDR1 is LNHDA and CDR2 is SQIVND (reference sequence). As DNA, the CDR3 is TGTGCCAGTAGCCCCGCTACCATGAACACTGAAGCTTTCTTT. Translated, it gives CASSPATMNTEAFF.

The V and J genes are TRBV5-6 and TRBJ2-1; TRBD1 matches at 12 bases. CDR1 and CDR2 (germline): SGHDT, YYEEEE. The CDR3 extends over 16 amino acids. Trimming removed 4 bases from V and 8 bases from J; junction bases left unmatched: 10. This CDR3 reads CASSVPGQGALDEQFF. CDR3 coding DNA: TGTGCCAGCAGCGTACCGGGACAGGGGGCTTTAGATGAGCAGTTCTTC.

The chain joins TRBV6-2 or TRBV6-3 to TRBJ1-2; 9 bases match TRBD1. In germline, CDR1 is MNHEY, CDR2 SVGEGT. The CDR3 has 15 residues. V shed 0 bases and J 4 bases; nucleotides not matched to a gene: 3. CDR3 sequence reads: CASSYSTGGGYGYTF. The CDR3 DNA follows: TGTGCCAGCAGTTACTCAACAGGGGGCGGCTATGGCTACACCTTC.

As DNA, the CDR3 is TGTGCCAGCAGTGAGTCGGGAACCTACAATGAGCAGTTCTTC. It yields the protein CASSESGTYNEQFF. This chain uses TRBV6-1 with TRBJ2-1, with D tentatively TRBD2 (5 bases). The CDR3 runs 14 residues. Germline loops: CDR1 MNHNS, CDR2 SASEGT. With 3 bases removed from V and 2 bases from J, the gap between germline ends came to 8 bases.

This clone was detected only a few times. The chain links TRBV2 to TRBJ1-1; D unresolved. This CDR3 has 13 residues. V was cut by 7 bases and J by 0 bases, with 9 bases left in between. Per germline, CDR1 SNHLY and CDR2 FYNNEI. As DNA, the CDR3 is TGTGCCAGCATACGGGAAGTGAACACTGAAGCTTTCTTT. The encoded protein is CASIREVNTEAFF.

This rearrangement joins TRBV4-2 to TRBJ1-1; no firm D call. This CDR3 spans 15 amino acids. CDR1 LGHNA and CDR2 YNFKEQ come from the germline V gene. The V end was cut by 4 bases, the J end by 6 bases, with 18 bases between. This chain's CDR3 is CASSLGEGLRAEAFF. DNA for the CDR3: TGTGCCAGCAGCCTTGGGGAGGGCCTCCGTGCTGAAGCTTTCTTT.

The chain links TRBV7-2 to TRBJ1-1; D not resolved. V lost 4 bases and J lost 2, with 11 bases in between. The CDR3 sequence is 14 residues long. The germline CDR1 and CDR2 sequences are SGHTA and FQGNSA. In DNA, the CDR3 is TGTGCCAGCAGCTCGGGATTGGCTAACACTGAAGCTTTCTTT. Translated, it gives CASSSGLANTEAFF.

This rearrangement joins TRBV28 to TRBJ1-2, with no clear D. Trimming took 2 bases from V and 5 from J, leaving 6 bases between them. This CDR3 has 12 residues. In germline, CDR1 is MDHEN, CDR2 SYDVKM. The CDR3 here is CASSLRSYGYTF. The CDR3 region has the DNA TGTGCCAGCAGTTTACGTTCGTATGGCTACACCTTC.

The chain recombines TRBV6-5 with TRBJ1-5, with a weak D call TRBD1 (5 bases). V was trimmed by 7 bases and J by 4 bases, leaving 17 bases between them. The length of the CDR3 is 15 residues. Germline CDR1 is MNHEY and CDR2 is SVGAGI. The CDR3 region is CASTRRGEENQPQHF. DNA for the CDR3: TGTGCCAGCACCCGAAGAGGGGAGGAAAATCAGCCCCAGCATTTT.

The chain employs TRBV19 and TRBJ2-2; D call uncertain. The CDR3 consists of 12 residues. CDR1 is LNHDA and CDR2 is SQIVND in the germline V gene (reference sequence). V was clipped by 3 bases and J by 6 bases, with 5 bases between them. CDR3 coding DNA: TGTGCCAGTAGTATTCGGGCCGGGGAGCTGTTTTTT. Residues: CASSIRAGELFF.

Only one count was recorded for this clone. The chain employs TRBV28 and TRBJ2-3; 11 bases align to TRBD2. V lost 1 base and J lost 3; bases outside the gene matches: 3. The CDR3 spans 16 residues. Germline V gives CDR1 MDHEN, CDR2 SYDVKM. CDR3 DNA: TGTGCCAGCAGTTTATTAGCGGGAGGGGCAACAGATACGCAGTATTTT. As protein: CASSLLAGGATDTQYF.

This chain links TRBV2 with TRBJ2-1; TRBD2 matches 9 bases. Germline V CDR1 and CDR2: SNHLY, FYNNEI. This CDR3 spans 15 amino acids. Losses at the gene ends were 6 bases for V and 4 bases for J; bases not matched to a gene: 7. CDR3 in amino acids: CASSKTSGAYNEQFF. CDR3 bases: TGTGCCAGCAGCAAGACTAGCGGAGCGTACAATGAGCAGTTCTTC.

The chain links TRBV12-3 or TRBV12-4 to TRBJ1-2; maybe TRBD1 (6 bases). The V gene lost 5 bases and the J gene lost 8 bases, with 15 bases spanning the gap. The CDR3 sequence is 13 residues long. CDR3 residues: CASSGVGAGGYTF. The DNA of the CDR3 is TGTGCCAGCAGTGGGGTGGGGGCAGGAGGCTACACCTTC.

The chain combines TRBV7-2 with TRBJ2-2; D is possibly TRBD1 (5 bases). This CDR3 contains 15 residues. The V end was cut by 4 bases, the J end by 4 bases, with 13 bases between. CDR1 is SGHTA, CDR2 FQGNSA, per germline. The CDR3 loop is CASSWATDTTGELFF. The CDR3 DNA follows: TGTGCCAGCAGCTGGGCGACAGACACCACCGGGGAGCTGTTTTTT. Combining the CDR3 with reference TRBV7-2 and TRBJ2-2 gives the whole variable domain GAGVSQSPSNKVTEKGKDVELRCDPISGHTALYWYRQSLGQGLEFLIYFQGNSAPDKSGLPSDRFSAERTGGSVSTLTIQRTQQEDSAVYLCASSWATDTTGELFFGEGSRLTVL.

This chain joins TRBV10-1 and TRBJ2-1, with TRBD2 identical over 12 bases. Germline-derived CDR1 and CDR2 are WNHNN and SYGVQD (reference sequence). With 0 bases clipped from V and 7 bases from J, the junction kept 7 bases outside the gene matches. This CDR3 contains 17 residues. In DNA form, the CDR3 reads TGCGCCAGCAGTGAGTCGCTGCTAGCGGGAGGGCCTAATGAGCAGTTCTTC. Translation gives CASSESLLAGGPNEQFF.

The rearrangement links TRBV6-2 or TRBV6-3 to TRBJ2-1; 7 nucleotides agree with TRBD2. The ends lost 6 bases at V and 7 bases at J; junction bases unmatched: 12. Per germline, CDR1 MNHEY and CDR2 SVGEGT. The CDR3 is made up of 15 amino acids. CDR3: CASSSLAARGNEQFF. The CDR3, as DNA: TGTGCCAGCAGCTCTCTAGCGGCCCGAGGAAATGAGCAGTTCTTC.

The J gene is TRBJ2-1, the V gene TRBV28, with D maybe TRBD1 (6 bases). The CDR3 sequence is 15 residues long. Germline CDR1 and CDR2: MDHEN and SYDVKM. Trimming cost V 3 bases and J 10 bases, with 19 bases left between them. The CDR3 region is CASSFANPGTREQFF. The DNA for the CDR3 is TGTGCCAGCAGTTTCGCTAATCCAGGGACAAGAGAGCAGTTCTTC.

Only one count was recorded for this clone. The V and J genes are TRBV27 and TRBJ1-5; D not certain. Between the trimmed V and J ends, which lost 6 bases and 2 bases, there was a span of 11 bases. Germline values: CDR1 MNHEY, CDR2 SMNVEV (reference sequence). The CDR3 extends over 14 amino acids. For the CDR3, the DNA is TGTGCCAGCAGCTCAGCGGGTCGCAATCAGCCCCAGCATTTT. Translation gives CASSSAGRNQPQHF.

There are a few counts of this clone. The V call is TRBV7-2, the J call TRBJ1-2; 9 bases align to TRBD1. Germline lookup yields CDR1 SGHTA and CDR2 FQGNSA. Losses at the gene ends were 5 bases for V and 9 bases for J; bases not matched to a gene: 10. The CDR3 is 14 amino acids. DNA for the CDR3: TGTGCCAGCAGCCAAATCCCGACAGGGGGACGCTACACCTTC. It specifies CASSQIPTGGRYTF.

The chain employs TRBV6-2 or TRBV6-3 and TRBJ1-6; no definite D call. V lost 2 bases and J 0 bases, leaving 14 bases between the germline ends. From germline, CDR1 is MNHEY and CDR2 SVGEGT. There are 18 residues in the CDR3. CDR3 residues: CASSYMVRRGSYNSPLHF. The CDR3 DNA reads as TGTGCCAGCAGTTACATGGTTCGTCGGGGCTCCTATAATTCACCCCTCCACTTT.

With respect to this clone: This sample also contains other DNA sequences that code for the same CDR3. The rearrangement joins TRBV3-1 (or the pseudogene TRBV3-2) to TRBJ2-1; 8 bases line up with TRBD2. The length of the CDR3 is 15 residues. Germline CDR1 reads LGHDT; CDR2 reads YNNKEL (reference sequence). V shed 1 base and J 3 bases; nucleotides not matched to a gene: 2. The CDR3 protein is CASSQVSGNYNEQFF. CDR3 DNA: TGTGCCAGCAGCCAAGTTAGCGGGAACTACAATGAGCAGTTCTTC.